This entry lists 31 T cell receptor beta chains sequenced from one sample in a study of Tregs in tolerant kidney transplant recipients. Data came from immunoSEQ multiplex PCR; TCRdb stores just in-frame clones and leaves some out. The sample consists of around 61,000 clones, around 87% of them appearing once. The nonmyeloablative bone marrow transplants came from related graft donors, with transient mixed chimerism. The sequenced sample was CD4+ T cells from blood (PBMCs), obtained 6 months after the transplant. These receptors all come from a human patient who received a combined kidney and bone marrow transplant. Some T cells may be the graft donor's.

This chain uses TRBV4-1 with TRBJ2-7; 14 bases align to TRBD2. Germline V gene data show CDR1 as MGHRA and CDR2 as YSYEKL. Trimming removed 3 bases from V and 4 bases from J; junction bases left unmatched: 2. CDR3 size: 15 residues. The DNA of the CDR3 is TGCGCCAGCAGCCAGAGACTAGCGGGAGGGTACGAGCAGTACTTC. Protein sequence: CASSQRLAGGYEQYF.

This chain links TRBV5-1 with TRBJ2-1, with unresolved D. This CDR3 has 16 residues. V was shortened by 1 base and J by 7 bases, with 18 bases between the two germline ends. Germline loops: CDR1 SGHRS, CDR2 YFSETQ. The CDR3 loop reads CASSLIWSEALNEQFF. CDR3 DNA sequence: TGCGCCAGCAGCTTGATATGGAGTGAGGCCCTAAATGAGCAGTTCTTC.

The CDR3 sequence: CASSQDIDQPQHF. CDR3 in DNA: TGCGCCAGCAGCCAAGATATTGATCAGCCCCAGCATTTT. The J gene is TRBJ1-5, the V gene TRBV4-1; D is undetermined. This CDR3 is 13 amino acids long. V lost 0 bases to trimming and J lost 5 bases, with 5 bases between them. Germline V gene data show CDR1 as MGHRA and CDR2 as YSYEKL.

J is TRBJ1-1 and V is TRBV9; D is ambiguous. Trimming took off 0 bases at V and 2 bases at J, with 5 bases between the two ends. This CDR3 spans 13 amino acids. CDR1 is SGDLS and CDR2 is YYNGEE in the germline V gene. CDR3 in DNA: TGTGCCAGCAGCGTAGTCTTTAACACTGAAGCTTTCTTT. It translates to CASSVVFNTEAFF.

The chain has TRBV11-2 and TRBJ2-7; 7 bases line up with TRBD1. CDR3 size: 14 residues. Germline V gene data show CDR1 as SGHAT and CDR2 as FQNNGV. V lost 5 bases to trimming and J lost 5 bases; unmatched junction nucleotides: 9. CDR3 sequence: CASSPDRTAHEQYF. The DNA for the CDR3 is TGTGCCAGCAGCCCGGACAGGACAGCCCACGAGCAGTACTTC.

This clone was seen only a few times. The chain recombines TRBV6-5 with TRBJ2-3; D unclear. With 8 bases removed from V and 3 bases from J, the gap between germline ends came to 15 bases. Germline V gene data show CDR1 as MNHEY and CDR2 as SVGAGI. The CDR3 is 14 amino acids. This CDR3 is CASASRSMTDTQYF. As DNA, the CDR3 is TGTGCCAGCGCCTCGAGGTCAATGACAGATACGCAGTATTTT.

Points on this clone: In the same sample, other DNA sequences code for this CDR3. The chain couples TRBV7-6 to TRBJ1-5, with a possible D match to TRBD1 (6 bases). The V end was cut by 1 base, the J end by 0 bases, with 16 bases between. Germline-derived CDR1 and CDR2 are SGHVS and FNYEAQ. CDR3 length equals 18 residues. The chain's CDR3 is CASSLGPGATYSNQPQHF. DNA for the CDR3: TGTGCCAGCAGCTTAGGCCCAGGGGCCACATATAGCAATCAGCCCCAGCATTTT.

V usage is TRBV30 and J usage is TRBJ2-1; perhaps TRBD2 as D (5 bases). Trimming took 2 bases from V and 2 from J, leaving 13 bases between them. Germline lookup yields CDR1 GTSNPN and CDR2 SVGIG (reference sequence). The CDR3 has 15 residues. CDR3 DNA sequence: TGTGCCTGGAGTCAAGAGGGCCGCACCTACAATGAGCAGTTCTTC. It translates to CAWSQEGRTYNEQFF.

The chain uses TRBV11-1 and TRBJ2-7; 11 nucleotides align to TRBD2. There are 15 residues in the CDR3. V trimming: 2 bases; J trimming: 4 bases; junction bases outside the gene matches: 4. The germline V gene encodes CDR1 SGHAT and CDR2 FQDESV (reference sequence). The CDR3 sequence is CASSLTSGSLYEQYF. CDR3 coding DNA: TGTGCCAGCAGCTTAACTAGCGGGAGTTTGTACGAGCAGTACTTC. The whole variable domain, filled in from reference TRBV11-1 and TRBJ2-7, reads EAEVAQSPRYKITEKSQAVAFWCDPISGHATLYWYRQILGQGPELLVQFQDESVVDDSQLPKDRFSAERLKGVDSTLKIQPAELGDSAMYLCASSLTSGSLYEQYFGPGTRLTVT.

The chain links TRBV6-5 to TRBJ1-1; 10 bases map to TRBD1. V was clipped by 6 bases and J by 11 bases; unmatched bases: 15. The germline CDR1 and CDR2 sequences are MNHEY and SVGAGI. The length of the CDR3 is 15 residues. Written as DNA, the CDR3 is TGTGCCAGCAGACTTCTGGGACAGGGGTCGTTCGAGGCTTTCTTT. It encodes CASRLLGQGSFEAFF.

This chain links TRBV7-8 with TRBJ2-7; 9 nucleotides align to TRBD1. The CDR3 runs 14 residues. V shed 3 bases, J shed 5 bases, and the junction held 5 bases outside the gene matches. Per germline, CDR1 SGHVS and CDR2 FQNEAQ. DNA of the CDR3: TGTGCCAGCAGCTTTCCGGGACAGGGCCACGAGCAGTACTTC. Amino acids: CASSFPGQGHEQYF.

V and J are TRBV21-1 and TRBJ2-2; TRBD1, the D gene given by the table, was not confirmed from the DNA. TRBV21-1 is assigned pseudogene status. CDR3 size: 16 residues. CDR3 DNA sequence: TGTGCCAGCAGCAATGGGACAGGGGAAAACACCGGGGAGCTGTTTTTT. Its translation: CASSNGTGENTGELFF.

The chain links TRBV21-1 to TRBJ1-1; the DNA was not compared with TRBD1, the D call given in the table. TRBV21-1 is a listed pseudogene. CDR3 length equals 16 residues. The CDR3, as DNA: TGTGCCAGCAGCAAAGCAGGTAGACAGTCGAACACTGAAGCTTTCTTT. Its protein is CASSKAGRQSNTEAFF.

The rearrangement joins TRBV7-9 to TRBJ2-3; 12 nucleotides agree with TRBD2. Germline V gene data show CDR1 as SEHNR and CDR2 as FQNEAQ (reference sequence). The CDR3 length is 16 residues. V lost 2 bases and J lost 5; bases outside the gene matches: 5. This CDR3 is CASSLPSGRAIDTQYF. The CDR3 region has the DNA TGTGCCAGCAGCTTACCTAGCGGGAGGGCCATAGATACGCAGTATTTT.

This chain uses TRBV13 with TRBJ1-1; the match to TRBD1 covers 8 bases. The germline CDR1 and CDR2 sequences are PRHDT and FYEKMQ (reference sequence). The CDR3 contains 16 residues. The V segment lost 5 bases and the J segment 1 base; nucleotides outside the gene matches: 9. The CDR3 is CASSRGQGRGNTEAFF. The CDR3 coding sequence is TGTGCCAGCAGCCGAGGACAGGGAAGGGGGAACACTGAAGCTTTCTTT.

V is TRBV4-1 and J is TRBJ2-5; TRBD2 agrees at 12 bases. The V segment lost 0 bases and the J segment 5 bases; nucleotides outside the gene matches: 16. Per the germline V gene, CDR1 is MGHRA and CDR2 is YSYEKL. This CDR3 contains 20 residues. The CDR3 is CASSQDLSSGGVREEETQYF. The DNA for the CDR3 is TGCGCCAGCAGCCAAGATCTTTCTAGCGGGGGGGTCAGGGAAGAGGAGACCCAGTACTTC.

The chain couples TRBV6-1 to TRBJ2-1; 15 positions agree with TRBD2. There are 19 residues in the CDR3. V trimming: 4 bases; J trimming: 6 bases; junction bases outside the gene matches: 13. Germline V gene lookup returns CDR1 MNHNS and CDR2 SASEGT. The CDR3 nucleotides read TGTGCCAGCAGTGCCCCTTTTTGGACTAGCGGGAGGGTCGGCAATGAGCAGTTCTTC. This codes for CASSAPFWTSGRVGNEQFF.

This sequence joins TRBV7-3 and TRBJ2-5; 7 bases agree with TRBD1. The V gene end was trimmed by 5 bases and the J gene end by 2 bases; junction bases not matched to a gene: 8. Germline V gene sequence: CDR1 SGHTA, CDR2 FQGTGA. This CDR3 has 15 amino acids. Written as DNA, the CDR3 is TGTGCCAGCAGCCCATTGGGACAGATACAAGAGACCCAGTACTTC. Protein product: CASSPLGQIQETQYF.

The chain couples TRBV6-1 to TRBJ2-4; 7 bases agree with TRBD1. Germline V CDR1 and CDR2: MNHNS, SASEGT. This CDR3 has 14 residues. With 6 bases clipped from V and 6 bases from J, the junction kept 8 bases outside the gene matches. The CDR3 nucleotides read TGTGCCAGCAGAGCCCCAGGGGGTGTAAACATTCAGTACTTC. It yields the protein CASRAPGGVNIQYF.

Notes on this clone: The junction differs from germline at one of its ends, possibly a read error. The chain combines TRBV5-6 with TRBJ2-3, with 10 bases matching TRBD1. Germline V gene data show CDR1 as SGHDT and CDR2 as YYEEEE. The CDR3 covers 13 residues. CDR3 sequence reads: CASSPTLDRGLNF. CDR3 coding DNA: TGTGCCAGCAGTCCTACACTCGACAGGGGGCTGAATTTT.

This chain links TRBV7-9 with TRBJ2-3; 7 bases are shared with TRBD2. Looked up from germline, CDR1 is SEHNR and CDR2 is FQNEAQ (reference sequence). The trim removed 3 bases at V and 0 bases at J, leaving 3 bases unmatched. CDR3 length: 15 amino acids. DNA of the CDR3: TGTGCCAGCAGCTTGAGCGGGACTAGCACAGATACGCAGTATTTT. Protein sequence: CASSLSGTSTDTQYF.

V usage is TRBV4-2 and J usage is TRBJ2-7; D gene ambiguous. Trimming stripped 2 bases from V and 2 bases from J, with 7 bases between. Germline V lookup: CDR1 LGHNA, CDR2 YNFKEQ. This CDR3 contains 13 residues. The CDR3 here is CASSQLYTYEQYF. The CDR3 nucleotides are TGTGCCAGCAGCCAATTGTATACCTACGAGCAGTACTTC.

The chain has TRBV5-6 and TRBJ2-7; TRBD2 matches 11 bases. Germline V gene sequence: CDR1 SGHDT, CDR2 YYEEEE. The trim removed 7 bases at V and 3 bases at J, leaving 6 bases unmatched. The CDR3 runs to 14 residues. CDR3 sequence reads: CASYRTSGRYEQYF. The CDR3, as DNA: TGTGCCAGCTACCGGACTAGCGGGCGCTACGAGCAGTACTTC.

This clone appeared a few times. This chain joins TRBV11-1 and TRBJ2-3, with 9 bases that match TRBD2. Germline lookup yields CDR1 SGHAT and CDR2 FQDESV (reference sequence). The V gene end was trimmed by 5 bases and the J gene end by 5 bases; junction bases not matched to a gene: 11. This CDR3 is 16 amino acids long. The CDR3 loop is CASSPRVSGGKDTQYF. The CDR3 bases are TGTGCCAGCAGCCCCCGGGTTAGCGGGGGAAAAGATACGCAGTATTTT.

This clone was seen a handful of times. The V call is TRBV7-2, the J call TRBJ1-3; weak D call: TRBD1 (5 bases). Trimming took 2 bases from V and 4 from J, leaving 15 bases between them. In germline, CDR1 is SGHTA, CDR2 FQGNSA. CDR3 length: 16 residues. CDR3 loop: CASSLPSGGWGNTIYF. CDR3 sequence (DNA): TGTGCCAGCAGCTTACCGAGCGGGGGGTGGGGAAACACCATATATTTT.

With regard to this clone: Germline and junction disagree at one end, which may indicate a read error. Additional DNA sequences in this sample encode the identical CDR3. The chain combines TRBV7-2 with TRBJ1-1; D perhaps matches TRBD1 (6 bases). In germline, CDR1 is SGHTA, CDR2 FQGNSA. CDR3 length equals 13 residues. The CDR3 loop reads CASSLQGNTEAFF. The CDR3, as DNA: TGTGCCAGCAGCTTACAGGGGAACACTGAGGCTTTCTTT.

V and J are TRBV4-2 and TRBJ2-1; 7 positions match TRBD2. With 3 bases clipped from V and 0 bases from J, the junction kept 5 bases outside the gene matches. The V gene's germline CDR1 is LGHNA and CDR2 YNFKEQ. This CDR3 spans 16 amino acids. CDR3 residues: CASSHVRGSSYNEQFF. The CDR3 coding sequence is TGTGCCAGCAGCCATGTGCGGGGGAGCTCCTACAATGAGCAGTTCTTC.

The chain is built from TRBV4-2 and TRBJ1-5, with no clear D. The CDR3 totals 14 residues. The germline V gene encodes CDR1 LGHNA and CDR2 YNFKEQ. Trimming took off 1 base at V and 1 base at J, with 5 bases between the two ends. The CDR3 here is CASSQGRSNQPQHF. DNA of the CDR3: TGTGCCAGCAGCCAAGGCAGAAGCAATCAGCCCCAGCATTTT.

The chain is built from TRBV4-2 and TRBJ2-3; D is possibly TRBD1 (5 bases). Trimming shortened V by 4 bases and J by 3 bases, and 11 bases separated the two germline ends. CDR1 is LGHNA, CDR2 YNFKEQ, per germline. This CDR3 is 14 amino acids long. CDR3: CASSPRTRTDTQYF. CDR3 in DNA: TGTGCCAGCAGCCCACGGACACGGACAGATACGCAGTATTTT.

The V and J genes are TRBV7-8 and TRBJ1-1, with 11 nucleotides matching TRBD1. This CDR3 region has 14 residues. Germline CDR1 reads SGHVS; CDR2 reads FQNEAQ. V trimming: 5 bases; J trimming: 7 bases; junction bases outside the gene matches: 6. CDR3 sequence reads: CASSPRDRGIEAFF. For the CDR3, the DNA is TGTGCCAGCAGCCCCAGGGACAGGGGGATTGAAGCTTTCTTT.

This clone was recorded only once. This chain joins TRBV5-1 and TRBJ2-3; 7 bases are shared with TRBD1. V shed 0 bases and J 1 base; nucleotides not matched to a gene: 14. Germline CDR1 SGHRS, CDR2 YFSETQ. CDR3 size: 19 residues. CDR3 residues: CASSLAVVSTGTRTDTQYF. The DNA for the CDR3 is TGCGCCAGCAGCTTGGCTGTTGTTTCGACAGGGACACGCACAGATACGCAGTATTTT. The full variable domain, completed using reference TRBV5-1 and TRBJ2-3, is KAGVTQTPRYLIKTRGQQVTLSCSPISGHRSVSWYQQTPGQGLQFLFEYFSETQRNKGNFPGRFSGRQFSNSRSEMNVSTLELGDSALYLCASSLAVVSTGTRTDTQYFGPGTRLTVL.